The 30 T cell receptor beta chains in this list originate from one sample, sequenced in a study of blood T cell dynamics during melanoma immunotherapy. Time point described: week 3, after first cycle of checkpoint inhibitor. Generated by immunoSEQ multiplex PCR, the TCRdb table keeps only in-frame clones and is missing some. The sample lists 3,000 to 3,500 clones; approximately 96% were seen once. This specimen consisted of effector memory CD8+ T cells from blood, obtained from a patient treated with checkpoint blockade. Receptors originate from a human donor with melanoma.

This clone has just a few counts. This chain links TRBV4-1 with TRBJ1-5; D gene ambiguous. V was clipped by 2 bases and J by 0 bases, with 8 bases between them. CDR1 and CDR2 (germline): MGHRA, YSYEKL. This CDR3 has 15 residues. The CDR3 DNA sequence: TGCGCCAGCAGCCAATCCTTCACTAGCAATCAGCCCCAGCATTTT. It translates to CASSQSFTSNQPQHF.

The CDR3 DNA reads as TGTGCCAGCAGCTTCGGACAGGGGGACGATGGCTACACCTTC. It is translated as CASSFGQGDDGYTF. The J gene is TRBJ1-2, the V gene TRBV9; 10 bases fit TRBD1. This CDR3 has 14 residues. Germline CDR1 SGDLS, CDR2 YYNGEE. V lost 4 bases to trimming and J lost 6 bases; unmatched junction nucleotides: 6.

The V call is TRBV6-1, the J call TRBJ1-5; possible D gene TRBD1, 5 bases. V was cut by 6 bases and J by 3 bases, with 15 bases left in between. The CDR3 extends over 15 amino acids. The germline gives CDR1 MNHNS, CDR2 SASEGT. DNA of the CDR3: TGTGCCAGCAGGGCCCAAGGGACTTACAATCAGCCCCAGCATTTT. Translating it yields CASRAQGTYNQPQHF.

The genes are TRBV6-1 and TRBJ2-7; D call uncertain. CDR1 is MNHNS and CDR2 is SASEGT in the germline V gene. V shed 1 base and J shed 7 bases, with 5 bases lying between them. The CDR3 consists of 11 residues. CDR3 bases: TGTGCCAGCAGTGAAGGCTGGGAGCAGTACTTC. Translation gives CASSEGWEQYF.

The J gene is TRBJ1-2, the V gene TRBV7-9; perhaps TRBD1 as D (5 bases). The CDR3 extends over 15 amino acids. Germline-derived CDR1 and CDR2 are SEHNR and FQNEAQ (reference sequence). Trimming pared 0 bases from V and 6 bases from J, leaving 14 bases between. The CDR3 bases are TGTGCCAGCAGCTTAGCCGGCGGGGGGGTAGATGGCTACACCTTC. It is translated as CASSLAGGGVDGYTF.

J is TRBJ2-2 and V is TRBV7-6; TRBD2 might be the D (6 bases). The CDR3 extends over 17 amino acids. In germline, CDR1 is SGHVS, CDR2 FNYEAQ. The V gene lost 5 bases and the J gene lost 2 bases, with 18 bases spanning the gap. CDR3 region: CASSEEGLGLNTGELFF. The CDR3 nucleotides are TGTGCCAGCAGCGAGGAGGGACTGGGGTTAAACACCGGGGAGCTGTTTTTT.

The rearrangement uses TRBV6-1 and TRBJ2-7; TRBD1 agrees at 7 bases. Trimming removed 4 bases from V and 0 bases from J; junction bases left unmatched: 3. The CDR3 has 14 amino acids. Germline-derived CDR1 and CDR2 are MNHNS and SASEGT. The CDR3 loop is CASSAGQRSYEQYF. CDR3 sequence (DNA): TGTGCCAGCAGTGCGGGACAGCGCTCCTACGAGCAGTACTTC.

As to this clone: One end of the junction is discordant with germline, which a read error may explain. The V gene is TRBV27, the J gene TRBJ1-1; D unresolved. The CDR3 runs 14 residues. Germline lookup yields CDR1 MNHEY and CDR2 SMNVEV (reference sequence). CDR3 loop: CASSLTGDGTEASF. The CDR3, as DNA: TGTGCCAGCAGTTTAACTGGGGATGGCACTGAAGCTTCCTTT.

CDR3: CASSFGQAYEQYF. CDR3 nucleotides: TGCGCCAGCAGCTTCGGACAGGCCTACGAGCAGTACTTC. This chain connects TRBV5-1 to TRBJ2-7, with TRBD1 matching 7 bases. Germline CDR1 is SGHRS and CDR2 is YFSETQ. The CDR3 is 13 residues long. V was clipped by 2 bases and J by 2 bases; unmatched bases: 1.

The rearrangement uses TRBV21-1 and TRBJ1-5; the D call in the table, TRBD1, was not verified against the DNA. TRBV21-1 is noted as a pseudogene. The CDR3 consists of 22 residues. This chain's CDR3 is CASSKGQQFETGSGESNQPQHF. CDR3 sequence (DNA): TGTGCCAGCAGCAAAGGGCAGCAGTTTGAGACAGGGTCGGGGGAAAGCAATCAGCCCCAGCATTTT.

The chain recombines TRBV5-1 with TRBJ1-4; D gene uncertain. The germline CDR1 and CDR2 sequences are SGHRS and YFSETQ. This CDR3 has 12 residues. Between the trimmed V and J ends, which lost 1 base and 8 bases, there was a span of 6 bases. This CDR3 reads CASSLTPEKLFF. CDR3 bases: TGCGCCAGCAGCTTGACTCCAGAAAAACTGTTTTTT.

The V gene is TRBV4-1, the J gene TRBJ2-7; TRBD1 is a possible D gene (6 bases). The V gene lost 1 base and the J gene lost 2 bases, with 9 bases spanning the gap. Germline V gene lookup returns CDR1 MGHRA and CDR2 YSYEKL. The CDR3 covers 14 residues. In DNA, the CDR3 is TGCGCCAGCAGCCAAGGACAGGCCACCTACGAGCAGTACTTC. Its translation: CASSQGQATYEQYF.

This clone was counted once. The V and J genes are TRBV9 and TRBJ2-5; TRBD1 matches 8 bases. The DNA end lines up better with TRBJ2-7; the J call may be wrong. Germline V gene sequence: CDR1 SGDLS, CDR2 YYNGEE. CDR3 length equals 16 residues. The DNA of the CDR3 is TGTGCCAGCAGCGTAGGGGGGCAGGGGGCCCCATACGAGCAGTACTTC. Translation: CASSVGGQGAPYEQYF.

The chain has TRBV6-7 and TRBJ2-2; no firm D call. TRBV6-7 is reported as an ORF; its role is uncertain. Trimming left V 7 bases short and J 3 bases short, with 6 bases between. The CDR3 has 12 amino acids. The CDR3 DNA is TGTGCCAGCAAGGTTGACACCGGGGAGCTGTTTTTT. Translation gives CASKVDTGELFF.

The J gene is TRBJ1-2, the V gene TRBV4-1; D might be TRBD1 (5 bases). The CDR3 spans 16 residues. Germline loops: CDR1 MGHRA, CDR2 YSYEKL. Trimming pared 1 base from V and 5 bases from J, leaving 17 bases between. The CDR3 here is CASSQAAGGVGYGYTF. CDR3 DNA: TGCGCCAGCAGCCAAGCTGCTGGGGGGGTAGGATATGGCTACACCTTC.

The rearrangement uses TRBV7-6 and TRBJ2-1; D may match TRBD1 or TRBD2 (5 bases each). The CDR3 totals 14 residues. V was shortened by 8 bases and J by 2 bases, with 13 bases between the two germline ends. Per germline, CDR1 SGHVS and CDR2 FNYEAQ. CDR3 loop: CASGDGGPYNEQFF. DNA of the CDR3: TGTGCCAGCGGGGATGGGGGACCCTACAATGAGCAGTTCTTC.

This clone was counted a single time. The rearrangement joins TRBV27 to TRBJ1-6, with D perhaps matching TRBD1 (5 bases). CDR3 length: 16 residues. The V end lost 5 bases, the J end lost 10 bases, and 21 bases lay between the germline ends. Germline V CDR1 and CDR2: MNHEY, SMNVEV (reference sequence). The CDR3 here is CASSPPGGGRYSPLHF. The CDR3 DNA reads TGTGCCAGCAGTCCTCCGGGCGGGGGGAGGTACTCACCCCTCCACTTT.

V is TRBV27 and J is TRBJ1-5; 8 bases map to TRBD1. CDR1 is MNHEY and CDR2 is SMNVEV in the germline V gene (reference sequence). With V trimmed by 2 bases and J by 7 bases, 4 bases remained unmatched. The CDR3 sequence is 14 residues long. The CDR3 sequence: CASSLGNRGQPQHF. As DNA, the CDR3 is TGTGCCAGCAGTTTAGGGAACAGGGGGCAGCCCCAGCATTTT.

V and J are TRBV30 and TRBJ1-2; 7 nucleotides agree with TRBD1. This CDR3 contains 13 residues. The germline gives CDR1 GTSNPN, CDR2 SVGIG (reference sequence). V lost 6 bases to trimming and J lost 5 bases; unmatched junction nucleotides: 9. The CDR3 sequence is CACCWTGVYGYTF. CDR3 nucleotides: TGTGCCTGTTGCTGGACAGGCGTATATGGCTACACCTTC.

The V gene is TRBV2, the J gene TRBJ1-2; the match to TRBD1 covers 8 bases. The V gene end was trimmed by 9 bases and the J gene end by 6 bases; junction bases not matched to a gene: 9. CDR3 length equals 13 residues. CDR1 is SNHLY, CDR2 FYNNEI, per germline. DNA for the CDR3: TGTGCCAGTCCGGGACAGGTTGAAGATGGCTACACCTTC. Its protein is CASPGQVEDGYTF.

The chain couples TRBV28 to TRBJ2-1; 9 bases align to TRBD2. The germline gives CDR1 MDHEN, CDR2 SYDVKM. The V gene end was trimmed by 6 bases and the J gene end by 0 bases; junction bases not matched to a gene: 3. The CDR3 covers 15 residues. Written as DNA, the CDR3 is TGTGCCAGCAGGATAGCGGGGGACTCCTACAATGAGCAGTTCTTC. This codes for CASRIAGDSYNEQFF.

The gene calls are TRBV28 and TRBJ1-6, with D perhaps TRBD1 (5 bases). Germline V gives CDR1 MDHEN, CDR2 SYDVKM. The CDR3 runs 16 residues. V lost 2 bases and J lost 8, with 16 bases in between. The CDR3 DNA reads as TGTGCCAGCAGTTTAAGTGGGGGAGTGTACCATTCACCCCTCCACTTT. Translation gives CASSLSGGVYHSPLHF.

CDR3 sequence reads: CASSPSGTGNYGYTF. The DNA for the CDR3 is TGTGCCAGCAGCCCCTCCGGGACAGGGAACTATGGCTACACCTTC. The rearrangement links TRBV7-2 to TRBJ1-2; TRBD1 aligns across 9 bases. The CDR3 totals 15 residues. Germline V gene sequence: CDR1 SGHTA, CDR2 FQGNSA. V trimming: 5 bases; J trimming: 2 bases; junction bases outside the gene matches: 6.

The chain is built from TRBV7-2 and TRBJ2-3, with 7 bases lining up with TRBD1. Germline V CDR1 and CDR2: SGHTA, FQGNSA. V lost 5 bases, J lost 4 bases, and 3 bases stayed unmatched. The CDR3 is made up of 13 amino acids. The CDR3 loop reads CASSRGQADTQYF. DNA of the CDR3: TGTGCCAGCAGCCGTGGACAGGCAGATACGCAGTATTTT.

The chain carries TRBV13 and TRBJ1-5; the match to TRBD1 covers 7 bases. V gave up 3 bases and J gave up 4 bases; unmatched junction bases: 3. The CDR3 totals 14 residues. The germline V gene has CDR1 PRHDT and CDR2 FYEKMQ (reference sequence). The CDR3 is CASSLGGQNQPQHF. The CDR3 nucleotides read TGTGCCAGCAGCTTGGGGGGACAGAATCAGCCCCAGCATTTT.

The rearrangement joins TRBV19 to TRBJ2-3; no clear D. Per the germline V gene, CDR1 is LNHDA and CDR2 is SQIVND (reference sequence). The CDR3 extends over 12 amino acids. V was clipped by 5 bases and J by 2 bases, with 5 bases between them. CDR3 sequence (DNA): TGTGCCAGTAGTGCCTTCACAGATACGCAGTATTTT. Translating gives CASSAFTDTQYF.

The V call is TRBV28, the J call TRBJ2-1, with D tentatively TRBD1 (5 bases). Trimming took 2 bases from V and 6 from J, leaving 5 bases between them. Germline V CDR1 and CDR2: MDHEN, SYDVKM. This CDR3 has 12 amino acids. The CDR3 region has the DNA TGTGCCAGCAGTTTACAGGGCAATGAGCAGTTCTTC. Its translation: CASSLQGNEQFF. Together with reference TRBV28 and TRBJ2-1, the CDR3 gives the full variable domain: DVKVTQSSRYLVKRTGEKVFLECVQDMDHENMFWYRQDPGLGLRLIYFSYDVKMKEKGDIPEGYSVSREKKERFSLILESASTNQTSMYLCASSLQGNEQFFGPGTRLTVL.

V and J are TRBV4-1 and TRBJ1-1; D is unresolved. Trimming took off 1 base at V and 0 bases at J, with 12 bases between the two ends. CDR1 and CDR2 (germline): MGHRA, YSYEKL. The CDR3 spans 16 residues. In nucleotides, the CDR3 is TGCGCCAGCAGCCAAGTTAGTGGGAGGTTGAACACTGAAGCTTTCTTT. It is translated as CASSQVSGRLNTEAFF.

The V and J genes are TRBV27 and TRBJ2-1; TRBD1 is a possible D gene (6 bases). V gave up 5 bases and J gave up 4 bases, with 12 bases separating them. The length of the CDR3 is 14 residues. Germline CDR1 and CDR2: MNHEY and SMNVEV (reference sequence). The CDR3 DNA reads TGTGCCAGCAGTGCAAACAGGGAGTACAATGAGCAGTTCTTC. It translates to CASSANREYNEQFF.

This clone was picked up a small number of times. The V and J genes are TRBV11-2 and TRBJ2-2, with D perhaps matching TRBD1 or TRBD2 (5 bases each). V gave up 3 bases and J gave up 3 bases, with 11 bases separating them. The CDR3 is 15 amino acids. Germline V gene data show CDR1 as SGHAT and CDR2 as FQNNGV. This chain's CDR3 is CASSLGQGHTGELFF. CDR3 nucleotide sequence: TGTGCCAGCAGCTTGGGCCAGGGACACACCGGGGAGCTGTTTTTT.